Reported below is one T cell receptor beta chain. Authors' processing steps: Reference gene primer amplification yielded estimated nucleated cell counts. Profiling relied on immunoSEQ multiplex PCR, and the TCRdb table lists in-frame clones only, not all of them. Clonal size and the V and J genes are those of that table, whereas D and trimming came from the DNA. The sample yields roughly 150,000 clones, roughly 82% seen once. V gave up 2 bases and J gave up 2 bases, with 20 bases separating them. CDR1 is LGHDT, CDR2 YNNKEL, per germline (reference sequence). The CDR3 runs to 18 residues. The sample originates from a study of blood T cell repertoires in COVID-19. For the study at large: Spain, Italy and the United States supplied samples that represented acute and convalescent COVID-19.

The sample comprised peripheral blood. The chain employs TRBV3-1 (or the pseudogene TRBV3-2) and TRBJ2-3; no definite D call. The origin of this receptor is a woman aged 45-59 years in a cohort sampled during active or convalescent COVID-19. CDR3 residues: CASSQTSLRLTVTDTQYF. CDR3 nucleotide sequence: TGTGCCAGCAGCCAAACGTCCCTTAGGCTGACTGTCACAGATACGCAGTATTTT.